Presented here are 24 T cell receptor beta chains from one specimen sequenced in a study of blood T cell repertoires in COVID-19. Profiled with immunoSEQ multiplex PCR; TCRdb holds only in-frame clones, not every one. The sample lists a few hundred thousand clones; roughly 91% were seen once. The source material was peripheral blood. Source of these receptors: a woman aged 30 to 39 with COVID-19, enrolled during active disease.

The J gene is TRBJ2-7, the V gene TRBV20-1; TRBD2 matches at 7 bases. Trimming cost V 3 bases and J 4 bases; bases outside gene matches: 6. In germline, CDR1 is DFQATT, CDR2 SNEGSKA (reference sequence). The CDR3 runs 13 residues. The CDR3 protein is CSASSAGPYEQYF. CDR3 DNA sequence: TGCAGTGCTAGTTCAGCGGGACCTTACGAGCAGTACTTC.

This chain links TRBV6-5 with TRBJ1-5; 9 bases line up with TRBD1. The germline CDR1 and CDR2 sequences are MNHEY and SVGAGI. Losses at the gene ends were 0 bases for V and 7 bases for J; bases not matched to a gene: 4. The CDR3 contains 15 residues. DNA of the CDR3: TGTGCCAGCAGTTACTCGAGACAGGGGGACCAGCCCCAGCATTTT. Its translation: CASSYSRQGDQPQHF.

J is TRBJ2-7 and V is TRBV2; a weak D match, TRBD2 (7 bases). Trimming cost V 2 bases and J 5 bases, with 13 bases left between them. Germline lookup yields CDR1 SNHLY and CDR2 FYNNEI. CDR3 length: 14 residues. The CDR3 DNA sequence: TGTGCCAGCAGTGAATTGCGGGGGCACCACGAGCAGTACTTC. Translating it yields CASSELRGHHEQYF. Looking up the rest from reference TRBV2 and TRBJ2-7 gives the full variable domain: EPEVTQTPSHQVTQMGQEVILRCVPISNHLYFYWYRQILGQKVEFLVSFYNNEISEKSEIFDDQFSVERPDGSNFTLKIRSTKLEDSAMYFCASSELRGHHEQYFGPGTRLTVT.

This chain connects TRBV2 to TRBJ1-3; D is uncertain. Per the germline V gene, CDR1 is SNHLY and CDR2 is FYNNEI. Trimming stripped 4 bases from V and 2 bases from J, with 12 bases between. There are 15 residues in the CDR3. Here the CDR3 reads CASSAAEEPGNTIYF. For the CDR3, the DNA is TGTGCCAGCAGTGCGGCGGAGGAACCTGGAAACACCATATATTTT.

The V and J genes are TRBV18 and TRBJ1-4; TRBD1 is a possible D gene (5 bases). V lost 3 bases and J lost 5, with 16 bases in between. Germline V gives CDR1 KGHSH, CDR2 LQKENI. CDR3 length equals 16 residues. The CDR3 nucleotides read TGTGCCAGCTCACCGCGGGAGGGACGAGGAAATGAAAAACTGTTTTTT. It encodes CASSPREGRGNEKLFF.

The chain joins TRBV2 to TRBJ1-1, with D possibly being TRBD1 (5 bases). Germline V lookup: CDR1 SNHLY, CDR2 FYNNEI. V dropped 3 bases and J dropped 4 bases, with 12 bases sitting between them. The length of the CDR3 is 14 residues. Written as DNA, the CDR3 is TGTGCCAGCAGTGATCCCCGGGGGAGCACTGAAGCTTTCTTT. This translates into CASSDPRGSTEAFF.

V and J are TRBV11-3 and TRBJ2-5; the D is unclear. Germline CDR1 is SGHNT and CDR2 is YENEEA. The CDR3 totals 14 residues. The V end lost 0 bases, the J end lost 0 bases, and 5 bases lay between the germline ends. CDR3 bases: TGTGCCAGCAGCTTAGAGGCTTACCAAGAGACCCAGTACTTC. It encodes CASSLEAYQETQYF.

The chain combines TRBV9 with TRBJ2-3; D is possibly TRBD2 (6 bases). The germline V and J ends were trimmed by 0 bases and 8 bases, with 13 bases remaining between them. The length of the CDR3 is 14 residues. Germline CDR1 is SGDLS and CDR2 is YYNGEE. This CDR3 is CASSVGEEAATQYF. Here the CDR3 DNA reads TGTGCCAGCAGCGTAGGGGAGGAAGCCGCTACGCAGTATTTT. Combining the CDR3 with reference TRBV9 and TRBJ2-3 gives the whole variable domain DSGVTQTPKHLITATGQRVTLRCSPRSGDLSVYWYQQSLDQGLQFLIQYYNGEERAKGNILERFSAQQFPDLHSELNLSSLELGDSALYFCASSVGEEAATQYFGPGTRLTVL.

The rearrangement uses TRBV6-6 and TRBJ1-1; 7 bases align to TRBD1. CDR1 and CDR2 (germline): MNHNY, SVGAGI (reference sequence). This CDR3 region has 14 residues. V lost 6 bases to trimming and J lost 6 bases; unmatched junction nucleotides: 10. The CDR3 nucleotides read TGTGCCAGCAGCGGAGGGGGCGGGGCTGCTGAAGCTTTCTTT. As protein: CASSGGGGAAEAFF.

The V call is TRBV5-4, the J call TRBJ1-6, with TRBD1 matching 7 bases. Germline CDR1 is SGHNT and CDR2 is YYREEE (reference sequence). With V trimmed by 1 base and J by 5 bases, 0 bases remained unmatched. The CDR3 is made up of 14 amino acids. CDR3: CASSLTGDNSPLHF. DNA of the CDR3: TGTGCCAGCAGCTTGACAGGGGATAATTCACCCCTCCACTTT.

V usage is TRBV9 and J usage is TRBJ1-3; D gene uncertain. Germline V gene lookup returns CDR1 SGDLS and CDR2 YYNGEE. V was cut by 0 bases and J by 0 bases, with 7 bases left in between. The CDR3 has 15 residues. The CDR3 DNA reads as TGTGCCAGCAGCGTAGACAGAAACTCTGGAAACACCATATATTTT. Encoded protein: CASSVDRNSGNTIYF.

This sequence joins TRBV6-2 or TRBV6-3 and TRBJ2-7, with 9 bases that match TRBD1. V was clipped by 5 bases and J by 3 bases; unmatched bases: 8. CDR1 is MNHEY, CDR2 SVGEGT, per germline. There are 15 residues in the CDR3. The CDR3 here is CASSQLDRGYYEQYF. The CDR3 DNA sequence: TGTGCCAGCAGTCAATTGGACAGGGGCTACTACGAGCAGTACTTC.

This clone was counted once. This chain links TRBV5-5 with TRBJ1-1, with D possibly TRBD1 on 6 matching bases. The CDR3 has 13 residues. Germline V lookup: CDR1 SGHKS, CDR2 YYEKEE (reference sequence). V lost 4 bases and J 5 bases, leaving 12 bases between the germline ends. The CDR3, as DNA: TGTGCCAGCAGCCCTCTGAGGGGGACTGAAGCTTTCTTT. It encodes CASSPLRGTEAFF.

The table lists this clone with a count of one. V usage is TRBV9 and J usage is TRBJ2-3; D possibly corresponds to TRBD2 (6 bases). The germline gives CDR1 SGDLS, CDR2 YYNGEE. The CDR3 loop spans 15 amino acids. Trimming cost V 0 bases and J 0 bases, with 8 bases left between them. CDR3 DNA: TGTGCCAGCAGCGTAGGCGGGATAAGCACAGATACGCAGTATTTT. It specifies CASSVGGISTDTQYF.

The chain couples TRBV10-1 to TRBJ1-5; D call uncertain. Germline CDR1 is WNHNN and CDR2 is SYGVQD (reference sequence). CDR3 length equals 20 residues. Trimming stripped 4 bases from V and 0 bases from J, with 25 bases between. CDR3 sequence reads: CASSVSPPRTTPVSNQPQHF. The DNA of the CDR3 is TGCGCCAGCAGTGTCTCCCCCCCCCGAACGACACCGGTTAGCAATCAGCCCCAGCATTTT.

The V and J genes are TRBV10-3 and TRBJ2-2; 7 positions match TRBD2. Trimming removed 0 bases from V and 15 bases from J; junction bases left unmatched: 7. The CDR3 runs to 13 residues. Looked up from germline, CDR1 is ENHRY and CDR2 is SYGVKD. The CDR3 region has the DNA TGTGCCATCAGTGAGTCCCAGCTCGGGGGGATGTTTTTT. It encodes CAISESQLGGMFF.

The chain couples TRBV12-5 to TRBJ2-1, with 10 nucleotides matching TRBD2. Per the germline V gene, CDR1 is LGHNT and CDR2 is FRNRAP. CDR3 size: 16 residues. Unmatched junction bases numbered 4, after V lost 1 base and J lost 4 bases. This CDR3 reads CASGLGLSGGYNEQFF. In nucleotides, the CDR3 is TGTGCTAGTGGTTTGGGGCTTAGCGGGGGGTACAATGAGCAGTTCTTC.

V and J are TRBV19 and TRBJ1-6, with D tentatively TRBD1 (5 bases). Trimming shortened V by 5 bases and J by 14 bases, and 22 bases separated the two germline ends. The CDR3 is 15 residues long. Germline lookup yields CDR1 LNHDA and CDR2 SQIVND (reference sequence). The CDR3 DNA sequence: TGTGCCAGTAGTCGCGGGGGGGTTCTATCGATGACCCTCCACTTT. Translation: CASSRGGVLSMTLHF.

As for this clone: One end of the junction does not line up with germline, which may come from a read error. This CDR3 is CASSLVPAQPNSPLHF. The CDR3 nucleotides read TGTGCCAGCAGCTTAGTTCCCGCACAGCCCAATTCGCCCCTCCACTTT. This chain joins TRBV7-2 and TRBJ1-6, with D unclear. This CDR3 contains 16 residues. Germline CDR1 reads SGHTA; CDR2 reads FQGNSA. Using reference TRBV7-2 and TRBJ1-6 for the parts outside the CDR3, the full variable domain is GAGVSQSPSNKVTEKGKDVELRCDPISGHTALYWYRQSLGQGLEFLIYFQGNSAPDKSGLPSDRFSAERTGGSVSTLTIQRTQQEDSAVYLCASSLVPAQPNSPLHFGNGTRLTVT.

V is TRBV21-1 and J is TRBJ2-1; TRBD2 is taken as the D call from the table, unchecked against the DNA. TRBV21-1 is deemed a pseudogene. There are 17 residues in the CDR3. The CDR3 DNA reads TGTGCCAGCAGCAAAGGATGGAGGGGCAGTTCCTACAATGAGCAGTTCTTC. Its translation is CASSKGWRGSSYNEQFF.

This chain joins TRBV19 and TRBJ1-6, with no clear D. Trimming took 4 bases from V and 0 from J, leaving 13 bases between them. The CDR3 contains 17 residues. The germline V gene encodes CDR1 LNHDA and CDR2 SQIVND (reference sequence). DNA of the CDR3: TGTGCCAGTAGTACCGGACGGACTCACTCCTATAATTCACCCCTCCACTTT. Translating gives CASSTGRTHSYNSPLHF.

This clone was found once. The V gene is TRBV1, the J gene TRBJ1-5; the table's D call of TRBD1 was not tested on the DNA. TRBV1 is given as a pseudogene. The CDR3 is made up of 15 amino acids. In nucleotides, the CDR3 is TGCACCAGCAGCCACTGGAAAGGGGGCGGGCAGCCCCAGCATTTT. It is translated as CTSSHWKGGGQPQHF.

V gene TRBV5-6 combines with J gene TRBJ1-6; D is undetermined. CDR1 and CDR2 from the germline V gene are SGHDT and YYEEEE. V lost 0 bases to trimming and J lost 9 bases, with 13 bases between them. This CDR3 spans 15 amino acids. CDR3 loop: CASSLAAGSGSPLHF. The DNA for the CDR3 is TGTGCCAGCAGCTTGGCCGCGGGGAGCGGTTCACCCCTCCACTTT.

The chain recombines TRBV7-6 with TRBJ2-3; 10 bases line up with TRBD2. This CDR3 comprises 16 residues. Germline CDR1 is SGHVS and CDR2 is FNYEAQ. V lost 1 base and J lost 4; bases outside the gene matches: 5. The CDR3 spells CASSLEAGGQADTQYF. The CDR3 nucleotides read TGTGCCAGCAGCTTAGAAGCGGGGGGGCAGGCAGATACGCAGTATTTT.